This is a list of T cell receptor beta chains from one sample in a study of blood T cell repertoires in COVID-19. Assay: immunoSEQ multiplex PCR; the TCRdb copy retains only in-frame clones and omits some. The sample lists approximately 110,000 clones; 80% to 90% were seen once. Sequences were obtained from peripheral blood. These receptors originate from a woman of 80 years or more with acute or convalescent COVID-19. CDR3s include the opening cysteine and the closing phenylalanine or tryptophan. Fields, in order: V gene, J gene, CDR3 length, D gene, CDR3 DNA, CDR3 protein. D genes are given only for firm matches.

>TRBV6-5|TRBJ1-5|14|TRBD1
TGTGCCAGCACTAAAACAGGGGCCAATCAGCCCCAGCATTTT
CASTKTGANQPQHF
>TRBV30|TRBJ1-2|11|.
TGTGCCTGGAGTGTGGGCGTTGGCTACACCTTC
CAWSVGVGYTF
>TRBV6-1|TRBJ1-1|15|TRBD1
TGTGCCAGCAGTGACCCGACAGGGTGGGGCACTGAAGCTTTCTTT
CASSDPTGWGTEAFF
>TRBV19|TRBJ2-5|13|.
TGTGCCAGTAGTAGGCAGGGACAAGAGACCCAGTACTTC
CASSRQGQETQYF
>TRBV28|TRBJ1-2|15|TRBD1
TGTGCCAGCAGCCGAACAACCGGGACAGGGAATGGCTACACCTTC
CASSRTTGTGNGYTF
>TRBV4-3|TRBJ1-3|14|.
TGCGCCAGCAGCATCTATATCTCTGGAAACACCATATATTTT
CASSIYISGNTIYF
>TRBV27|TRBJ2-7|16|TRBD1
TGTGCCAGCAGTCGCTACGACAGGGGGGATTCCTACGAGCAGTACTTC
CASSRYDRGDSYEQYF
>TRBV15|TRBJ1-1|14|.
TGTGCCACCAGCATCGGGCAGGGTGTCACTGAAGCTTTCTTT
CATSIGQGVTEAFF
>TRBV18|TRBJ1-2|16|.
TGTGCCAGCTCACCACCGTACGGCCAGACATTCTATGGCTACACCTTC
CASSPPYGQTFYGYTF
>TRBV7-8|TRBJ1-1|14|.
TGTGCCAGCAGCCCGTGGGAGGGGAACACTGAAGCTTTCTTT
CASSPWEGNTEAFF
>TRBV28|TRBJ1-3|14|.
TGTGCCAGCAGCCCGCCGGGTCCTGGAAACACCATATATTTT
CASSPPGPGNTIYF
>TRBV12-5|TRBJ1-6|17|.
TGTGCTAGTGGTTTGGTAGTGGCCAGGCGGGATAATTCACCCCTCCACTTT
CASGLVVARRDNSPLHF
>TRBV7-6|TRBJ2-5|19|TRBD1
TGTGCCAGCAGTATATCCCCGACCGGGACAGGGGGTAAGGGAGAGACCCAGTACTTC
CASSISPTGTGGKGETQYF
>TRBV15|TRBJ2-6|16|TRBD2
TGTGCCACCAGCAGCCGGGGGGGCTCTGGGGCCAACGTCCTGACTTTC
CATSSRGGSGANVLTF
>TRBV10-2|TRBJ2-5|12|.
TGCGCCAGCCGTGGTGGCCGAGAGACCCAGTACTTC
CASRGGRETQYF
>TRBV5-1|TRBJ2-1|14|TRBD2
TGCGCCAGCAGCTTGAGGGACTACCGAAATGAGCAGTTCTTC
CASSLRDYRNEQFF
>TRBV7-9|TRBJ2-2|15|.
TGTGCCAGCAGCTTTCAGGGATTAAGCACCGGGGAGCTGTTTTTT
CASSFQGLSTGELFF
>TRBV30|TRBJ2-5|12|.
TGTGCCTGGAACAGATTGGAAGAGACCCAGTACTTC
CAWNRLEETQYF
>TRBV19|TRBJ2-1|18|TRBD2
TGTGCCAGTAGTTCATACTTAATGGGACTAGCGGGGGCGAATGAGCAGTTCTTC
CASSSYLMGLAGANEQFF
>TRBV15|TRBJ1-1|17|TRBD1
TGTGCCACCAGCAGAGTGGGGGGACAGGGGGGAAACACTGAAGCTTTCTTT
CATSRVGGQGGNTEAFF